This T cell receptor (beta chain) was profiled in a study of blood T cells in healthy people across ages. Regarding the study as a whole: The unsorted PBMCs prevented any conclusive comparison of naive versus antigen-experienced cells.

In each sample, at least 7 million PBMCs were isolated. Together with a sample-barcoded 5' primer, a J-beta primer mix was included in a second PCR lasting about 7 to 12 cycles. TCRdb independently ran MiXCR on the 5' RACE reads; one entry per CDR3 protein. This sample has 700,000 to 950,000 distinct CDR3 sequences, with about 42% found just once. This clonotype was observed a handful of times. Its antigen is not known. The sequencing sample was made of blood. This TCR came from a woman aged 60-70 years in good health.

Here the CDR3 DNA reads TGTGCCAGCGGAGTAGAAGTTGCAGATACGCAGTATTTT. Translated, it gives CASGVEVADTQYF. The chain has TRBV2 and TRBJ2-3; D is unclear. V was shortened by 8 bases and J by 4 bases, with 13 bases between the two germline ends. CDR1 and CDR2 from the germline V gene are SNHLY and FYNNEI. The CDR3 has 13 residues.